The source of this TCR beta chain is a study of T-cell reconstitution after alpha-beta-depleted transplantation in children. Unique molecular identifiers were incorporated into the prepared TCRbeta library. TCRdb used MiXCR to reprocess the PCR reads, holding one entry per CDR3 protein. This repertoire shows around 300,000 distinct CDR3 sequences, more than 20% found once; its top ten account for about a tenth. Remarks on this clonotype: Antigen unknown.

Looked up from germline, CDR1 is DFQATT and CDR2 is SNEGSKA (reference sequence). V shed 3 bases and J 4 bases; nucleotides not matched to a gene: 3. The CDR3 sequence is 12 residues long. Study-level results: For some patients, TCRbeta diversity was high at day 60 because of recipient T cells and thymic progenitors that survived. It was reported that alpha-beta T cells came from several hundred expanded graft clones (about two months after transplant).

Sequenced material: PBMCs, mostly from graft donor cells, taken 180 days after TCRalphabeta/CD19-depleted stem cell transplant. The receptor was derived from a male patient between 5 and 17 years old who had a stem cell transplant for acute lymphoblastic leukemia, so the T cells may come from the graft donor. This chain links TRBV20-1 with TRBJ2-7, with 7 bases lining up with TRBD1. The CDR3 region has the DNA TGCAGTGCTAGGGGGGACAGTTACGAGCAGTACTTC. This codes for CSARGDSYEQYF.